Sequencing of this T cell receptor beta chain was carried out in a study of cytomegalovirus exposure and HLA in healthy donors. Study-level points and caveats: Later on, a genetic analysis was performed. It linked a missense variant in DCLRE1C with V- and J-gene trimming of TCR beta. For most subjects, TCR beta sequences were reported to predict HLA-A and HLA-B alleles with accuracy.

This CDR3 comprises 11 residues. V shed 5 bases, J shed 6 bases, and the junction held 4 bases outside the gene matches. Germline values: CDR1 GTSNPN, CDR2 SVGIG (reference sequence). Primers: 60 Vbeta forward and 13 Jbeta reverse. TCRdb keeps only in-frame clones here, not all; method: immunoSEQ multiplex PCR. The data contain some 190,000 clones, about 82% of them singletons. Details on this clone: Its specificity is not known.

The sample comprised PBMCs. This TCR was recovered from a young man in good health and CMV-seronegative. The chain employs TRBV30 and TRBJ2-7, with TRBD2 matching over 7 bases. DNA for the CDR3: TGTGCCTGGGACGGGGGGTTCGAGCAGTACTTC. Translating it yields CAWDGGFEQYF.